These 4 T cell receptor beta chains share one sample of origin, sequenced in a study of blood T cell repertoires in COVID-19. Only in-frame clones appear in the TCRdb table, and some are missing; sequencing was by immunoSEQ multiplex PCR. The profile shows 150,000 to 200,000 clones, approximately 87% of them singletons. Source material: peripheral blood. Source of these receptors: a woman aged 55 to 70 with COVID-19, enrolled during active disease.

The chain is built from TRBV12-5 and TRBJ1-5; 9 positions match TRBD1. The CDR3 spans 16 residues. Germline trimming cut 5 bases from V and 4 bases from J; bases unmatched to any gene: 9. Per germline, CDR1 LGHNT and CDR2 FRNRAP. In DNA, the CDR3 is TGTGCTAGTGGTCCCTGGGGACAGGGAGGAAATCAGCCCCAGCATTTT. Its protein product is CASGPWGQGGNQPQHF.

This chain uses TRBV30 with TRBJ1-5; D ambiguous. The CDR3 has 16 residues. CDR1 is GTSNPN, CDR2 SVGIG, per germline (reference sequence). V gave up 2 bases and J gave up 5 bases, with 19 bases separating them. CDR3 in DNA: TGTGCCTGGAGTAGATTCAGGACTCCTGGATATCAGCCCCAGCATTTT. Amino acid sequence: CAWSRFRTPGYQPQHF. The variable domain in full, completed from reference TRBV30 and TRBJ1-5, reads SQTIHQWPATLVQPVGSPLSLECTVEGTSNPNLYWYRQAAGRGLQLLFYSVGIGQISSEVPQNLSASRPQDRQFILSSKKLLLSDSGFYLCAWSRFRTPGYQPQHFGDGTRLSIL.

The chain recombines TRBV11-3 with TRBJ2-7; tentatively, D is TRBD1 (5 bases). V lost 4 bases and J 2 bases, leaving 12 bases between the germline ends. This CDR3 spans 14 amino acids. Per the germline V gene, CDR1 is SGHNT and CDR2 is YENEEA. The DNA of the CDR3 is TGTGCCAGCAGCTCCCACTCGACAGCCTACGAGCAGTACTTC. Its protein product is CASSSHSTAYEQYF.

Note on this clone: The sample contains more than one DNA sequence encoding this CDR3. This chain links TRBV9 with TRBJ1-5; D not resolved. Trimming cost V 4 bases and J 2 bases, with 13 bases left between them. CDR3 length: 15 amino acids. Germline CDR1 SGDLS, CDR2 YYNGEE. CDR3 amino acids: CASSPSGQGNQPQHF. For the CDR3, the DNA is TGTGCCAGCAGCCCAAGTGGGCAGGGCAATCAGCCCCAGCATTTT.